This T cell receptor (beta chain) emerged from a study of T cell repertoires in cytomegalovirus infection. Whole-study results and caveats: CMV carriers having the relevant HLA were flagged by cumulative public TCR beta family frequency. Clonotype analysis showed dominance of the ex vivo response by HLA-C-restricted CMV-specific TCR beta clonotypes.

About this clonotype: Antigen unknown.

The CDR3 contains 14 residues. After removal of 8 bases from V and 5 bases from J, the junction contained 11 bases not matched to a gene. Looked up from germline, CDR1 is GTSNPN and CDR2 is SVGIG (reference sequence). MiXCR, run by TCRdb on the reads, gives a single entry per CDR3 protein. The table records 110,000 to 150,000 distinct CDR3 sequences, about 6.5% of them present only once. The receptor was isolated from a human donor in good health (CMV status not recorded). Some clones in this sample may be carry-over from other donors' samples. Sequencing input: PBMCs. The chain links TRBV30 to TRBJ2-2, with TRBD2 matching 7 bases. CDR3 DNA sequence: TGTGCCGCCTCCGGACTAGAATGGACCGGGGAGCTGTTTTTT. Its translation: CAASGLEWTGELFF.